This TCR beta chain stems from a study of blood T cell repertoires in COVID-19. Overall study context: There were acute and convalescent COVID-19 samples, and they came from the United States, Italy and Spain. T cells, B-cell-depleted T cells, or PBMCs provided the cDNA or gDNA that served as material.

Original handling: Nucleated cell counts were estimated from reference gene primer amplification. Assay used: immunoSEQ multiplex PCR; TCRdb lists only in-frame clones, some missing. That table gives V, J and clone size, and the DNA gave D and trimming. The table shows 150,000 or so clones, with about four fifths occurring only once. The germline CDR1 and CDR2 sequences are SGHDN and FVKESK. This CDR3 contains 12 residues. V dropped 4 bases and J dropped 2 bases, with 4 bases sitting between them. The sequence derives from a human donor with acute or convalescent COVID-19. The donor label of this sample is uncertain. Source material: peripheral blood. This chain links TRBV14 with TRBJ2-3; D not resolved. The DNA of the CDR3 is TGTGCCAGCAGCCGACTCACAGATACGCAGTATTTT. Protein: CASSRLTDTQYF.